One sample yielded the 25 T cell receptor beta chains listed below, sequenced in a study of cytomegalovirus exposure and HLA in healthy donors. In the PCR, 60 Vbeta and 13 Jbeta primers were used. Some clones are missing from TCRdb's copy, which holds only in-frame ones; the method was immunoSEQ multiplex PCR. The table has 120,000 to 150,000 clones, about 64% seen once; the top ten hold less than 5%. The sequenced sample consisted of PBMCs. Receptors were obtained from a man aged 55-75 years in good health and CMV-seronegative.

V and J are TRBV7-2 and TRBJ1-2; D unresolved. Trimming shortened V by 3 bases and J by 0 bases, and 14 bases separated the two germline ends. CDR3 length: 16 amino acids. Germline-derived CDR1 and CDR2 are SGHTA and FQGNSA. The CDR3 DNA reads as TGTGCCAGCAGCTTGTCCTACGGGGAAGCTAACTATGGCTACACCTTC. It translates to CASSLSYGEANYGYTF.

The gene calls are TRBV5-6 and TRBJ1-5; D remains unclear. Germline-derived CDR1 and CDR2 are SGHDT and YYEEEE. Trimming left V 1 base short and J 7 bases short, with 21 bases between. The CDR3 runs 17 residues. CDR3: CASSLSMAGPTVQPQHF. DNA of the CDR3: TGTGCCAGCAGCTTGTCAATGGCGGGCCCGACTGTCCAGCCCCAGCATTTT.

The CDR3 spells CASRVTGAQETQYF. The CDR3 bases are TGCGCCAGCAGGGTCACAGGGGCCCAAGAGACCCAGTACTTC. V is TRBV5-1 and J is TRBJ2-5, with 7 positions matching TRBD1. With V trimmed by 5 bases and J by 1 base, 5 bases remained unmatched. The germline CDR1 and CDR2 sequences are SGHRS and YFSETQ. The CDR3 has 14 amino acids.

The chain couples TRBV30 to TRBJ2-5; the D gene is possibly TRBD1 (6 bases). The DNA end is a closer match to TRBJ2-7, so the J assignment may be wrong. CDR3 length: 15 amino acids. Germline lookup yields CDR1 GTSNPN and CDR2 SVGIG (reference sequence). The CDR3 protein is CAWTKGVRGVYEQYF. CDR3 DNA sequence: TGTGCCTGGACCAAAGGGGTCAGGGGAGTTTACGAGCAGTACTTC.

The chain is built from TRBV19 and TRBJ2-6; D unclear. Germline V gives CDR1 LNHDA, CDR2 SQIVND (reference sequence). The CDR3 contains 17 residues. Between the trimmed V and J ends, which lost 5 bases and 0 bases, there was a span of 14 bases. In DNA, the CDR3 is TGTGCCAGTAGTCGCGTCGTAAGAACCTCTGGGGCCAACGTCCTGACTTTC. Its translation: CASSRVVRTSGANVLTF.

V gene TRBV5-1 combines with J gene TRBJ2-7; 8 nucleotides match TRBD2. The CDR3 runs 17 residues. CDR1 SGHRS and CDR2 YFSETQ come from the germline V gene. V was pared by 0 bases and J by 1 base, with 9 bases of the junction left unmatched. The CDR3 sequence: CASSLDEPGTRSYEQYF. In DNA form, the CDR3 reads TGCGCCAGCAGCTTGGATGAACCCGGGACTAGATCCTACGAGCAGTACTTC. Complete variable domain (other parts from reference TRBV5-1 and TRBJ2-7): KAGVTQTPRYLIKTRGQQVTLSCSPISGHRSVSWYQQTPGQGLQFLFEYFSETQRNKGNFPGRFSGRQFSNSRSEMNVSTLELGDSALYLCASSLDEPGTRSYEQYFGPGTRLTVT.

This chain's CDR3 is CASSLREFPPYEQYF. The CDR3 coding sequence is TGCGCCAGCAGCTTGAGAGAATTCCCACCCTACGAGCAGTACTTC. The chain is built from TRBV5-1 and TRBJ2-7; no clear D gene. There are 15 residues in the CDR3. V dropped 1 base and J dropped 2 bases, with 13 bases sitting between them. Germline values: CDR1 SGHRS, CDR2 YFSETQ.

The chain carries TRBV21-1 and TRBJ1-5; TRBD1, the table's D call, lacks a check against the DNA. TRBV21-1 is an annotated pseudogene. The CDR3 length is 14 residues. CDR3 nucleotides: TGTGCCAGCAGTCCGGACAGGGAAGATCAGCCCCAGCATTTT. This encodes CASSPDREDQPQHF.

The CDR3 sequence is CASSPGGIRSNQPQHF. In DNA, the CDR3 is TGCGCCAGCAGCCCGGGAGGTATTAGAAGCAATCAGCCCCAGCATTTT. The J gene is TRBJ1-5, the V gene TRBV5-1, with unresolved D. The CDR3 totals 16 residues. Trimming took off 4 bases at V and 1 base at J, with 15 bases between the two ends. Germline values: CDR1 SGHRS, CDR2 YFSETQ.

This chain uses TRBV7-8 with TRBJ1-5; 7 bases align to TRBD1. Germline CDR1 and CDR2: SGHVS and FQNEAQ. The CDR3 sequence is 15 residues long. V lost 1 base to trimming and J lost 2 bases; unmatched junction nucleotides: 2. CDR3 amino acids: CASSLGGGGNQPQHF. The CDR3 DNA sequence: TGTGCCAGCAGCTTAGGAGGGGGCGGCAATCAGCCCCAGCATTTT.

The CDR3 here is CASSGLAGEDTGELFF. The CDR3 bases are TGTGCCAGCAGTGGTCTAGCGGGAGAGGACACCGGGGAGCTGTTTTTT. The chain joins TRBV2 to TRBJ2-2, with TRBD2 matching over 10 bases. The CDR3 runs 16 residues. Trimming took 4 bases from V and 3 from J; bases not matched to a gene: 5. Germline lookup yields CDR1 SNHLY and CDR2 FYNNEI.

CDR3 region: CASSLGTDYNTEAFF. In DNA, the CDR3 is TGTGCCAGCAGCCTTGGGACAGATTATAACACTGAAGCTTTCTTT. V gene TRBV11-3 combines with J gene TRBJ1-1, with TRBD1 matching over 7 bases. The germline gives CDR1 SGHNT, CDR2 YENEEA. CDR3 length: 15 residues. V was pared by 5 bases and J by 2 bases, with 8 bases of the junction left unmatched. The full variable domain, with the rest looked up from reference TRBV11-3 and TRBJ1-1, is EAGVVQSPRYKIIEKKQPVAFWCNPISGHNTLYWYLQNLGQGPELLIRYENEEAVDDSQLPKDRFSAERLKGVDSTLKIQPAELGDSAVYLCASSLGTDYNTEAFFGQGTRLTVV.

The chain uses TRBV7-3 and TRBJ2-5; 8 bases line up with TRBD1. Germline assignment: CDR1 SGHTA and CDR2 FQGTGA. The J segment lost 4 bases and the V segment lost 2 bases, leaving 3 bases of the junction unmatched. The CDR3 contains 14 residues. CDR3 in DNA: TGTGCCAGCAGCTTATCAGGGGGCCTAGAGACCCAGTACTTC. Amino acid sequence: CASSLSGGLETQYF.

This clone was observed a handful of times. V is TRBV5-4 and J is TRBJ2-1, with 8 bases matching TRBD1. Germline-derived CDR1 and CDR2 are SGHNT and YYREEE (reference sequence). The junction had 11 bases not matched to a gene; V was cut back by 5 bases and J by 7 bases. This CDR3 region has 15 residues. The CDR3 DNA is TGTGCCAGCAGATATGATCAGGGGGCCAGGAATGAGCAGTTCTTC. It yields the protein CASRYDQGARNEQFF.

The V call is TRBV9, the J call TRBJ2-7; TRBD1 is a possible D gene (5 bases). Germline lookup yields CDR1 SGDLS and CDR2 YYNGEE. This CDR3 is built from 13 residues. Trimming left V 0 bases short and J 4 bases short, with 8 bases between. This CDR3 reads CASSVVGAYEQYF. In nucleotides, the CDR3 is TGTGCCAGCAGCGTAGTAGGGGCTTACGAGCAGTACTTC.

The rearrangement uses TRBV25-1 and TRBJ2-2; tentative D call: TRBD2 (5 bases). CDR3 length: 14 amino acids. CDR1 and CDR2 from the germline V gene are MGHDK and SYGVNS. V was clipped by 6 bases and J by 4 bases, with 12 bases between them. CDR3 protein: CASRWGVGTGELFF. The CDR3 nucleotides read TGTGCCAGCAGGTGGGGAGTAGGCACCGGGGAGCTGTTTTTT.

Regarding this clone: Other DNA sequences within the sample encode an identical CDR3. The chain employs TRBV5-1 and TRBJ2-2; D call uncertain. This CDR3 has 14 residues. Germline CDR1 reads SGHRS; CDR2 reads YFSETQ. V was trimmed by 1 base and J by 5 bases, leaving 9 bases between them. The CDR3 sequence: CASSLSVSTGELFF. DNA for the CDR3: TGCGCCAGCAGCTTGTCAGTTTCAACCGGGGAGCTGTTTTTT.

The CDR3 region is CASSQDWQVNTEAFF. In DNA, the CDR3 is TGCGCCAGCAGCCAAGATTGGCAGGTGAACACTGAAGCTTTCTTT. The rearrangement uses TRBV4-1 and TRBJ1-1; D gene uncertain. The germline gives CDR1 MGHRA, CDR2 YSYEKL. The CDR3 has 15 amino acids. V lost 0 bases and J lost 0, with 8 bases in between.

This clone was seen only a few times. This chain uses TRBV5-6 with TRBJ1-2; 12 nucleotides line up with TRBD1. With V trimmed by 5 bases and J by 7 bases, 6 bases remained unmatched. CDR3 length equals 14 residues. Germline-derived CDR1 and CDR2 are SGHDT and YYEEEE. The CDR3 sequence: CASRGDRGQGGYTF. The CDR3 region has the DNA TGTGCCAGCAGGGGGGACAGGGGGCAGGGTGGCTACACCTTC.

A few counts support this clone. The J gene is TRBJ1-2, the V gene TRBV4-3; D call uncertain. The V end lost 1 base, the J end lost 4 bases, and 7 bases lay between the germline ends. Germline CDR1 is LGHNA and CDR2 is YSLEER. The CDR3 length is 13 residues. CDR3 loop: CASSQGLSYGYTF. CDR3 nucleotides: TGCGCCAGCAGCCAAGGACTGAGCTATGGCTACACCTTC.

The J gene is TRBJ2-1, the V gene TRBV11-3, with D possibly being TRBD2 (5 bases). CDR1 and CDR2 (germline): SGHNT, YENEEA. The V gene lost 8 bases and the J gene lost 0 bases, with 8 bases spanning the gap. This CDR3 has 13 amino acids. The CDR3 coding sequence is TGTGCCAGCGGACTCTCCTCCTACAATGAGCAGTTCTTC. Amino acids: CASGLSSYNEQFF.

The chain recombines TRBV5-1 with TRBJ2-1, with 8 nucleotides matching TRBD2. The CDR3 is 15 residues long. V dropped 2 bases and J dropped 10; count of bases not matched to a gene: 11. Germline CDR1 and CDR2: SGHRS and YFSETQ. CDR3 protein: CASSLQAGDRREQFF. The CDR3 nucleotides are TGCGCCAGCAGCTTACAAGCGGGAGATCGGAGGGAGCAGTTCTTC.

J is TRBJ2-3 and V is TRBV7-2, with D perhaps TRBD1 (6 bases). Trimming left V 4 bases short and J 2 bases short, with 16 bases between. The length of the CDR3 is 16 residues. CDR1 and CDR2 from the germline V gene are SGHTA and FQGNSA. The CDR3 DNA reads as TGTGCCAGCAGCTCCAGAGGGGGAGTAAACACAGATACGCAGTATTTT. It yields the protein CASSSRGGVNTDTQYF.

This CDR3 reads CASSLGLAGGASEQYF. CDR3 nucleotide sequence: TGTGCCAGCAGCTTAGGACTAGCGGGTGGTGCGTCCGAGCAGTACTTC. This rearrangement joins TRBV7-3 to TRBJ2-7, with 11 bases identical to TRBD2. V dropped 2 bases and J dropped 6; count of bases not matched to a gene: 9. From germline, CDR1 is SGHTA and CDR2 FQGTGA. The CDR3 extends over 16 amino acids. The full variable domain, its missing parts supplied by reference TRBV7-3 and TRBJ2-7, is GAGVSQTPSNKVTEKGKYVELRCDPISGHTALYWYRQSLGQGPEFLIYFQGTGAADDSGLPNDRFFAVRPEGSVSTLKIQRTERGDSAVYLCASSLGLAGGASEQYFGPGTRLTVT.

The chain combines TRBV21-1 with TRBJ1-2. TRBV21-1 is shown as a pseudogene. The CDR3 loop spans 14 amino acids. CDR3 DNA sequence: TGTGCCAGCAGCAAAGGTCAGGGAGGGGATGGCTACACCTTC. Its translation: CASSKGQGGDGYTF.